Presented here are 15 T cell receptor beta chains from one specimen sequenced in a study of human T cells and chemical hapten exposure. TCRdb redid the calling of the 5' RACE reads with MiXCR, one entry per CDR3 protein. The sample includes 120,000 to 150,000 distinct CDR3 sequences, 4.1% of them seen just once. Unfractionated whole blood yielded the extracted total RNA. The receptor set was obtained from a female donor in good health.

This clonotype was seen ten or more times. The chain carries TRBV6-5 and TRBJ2-2; 8 nucleotides align to TRBD2. The CDR3 covers 16 residues. Germline V CDR1 and CDR2: MNHEY, SVGAGI. V trimming: 2 bases; J trimming: 7 bases; junction bases outside the gene matches: 9. CDR3 amino acids: CASSYLGRGEGGELFF. For the CDR3, the DNA is TGTGCCAGCAGTTACCTAGGGCGGGGGGAAGGCGGGGAGCTGTTTTTT.

This clonotype was detected many times. V gene TRBV7-9 combines with J gene TRBJ1-1; TRBD1 is a possible D gene (6 bases). Germline CDR1 and CDR2: SEHNR and FQNEAQ (reference sequence). This CDR3 region has 15 residues. Trimming left V 0 bases short and J 7 bases short, with 15 bases between. CDR3 nucleotide sequence: TGTGCCAGCAGCTTAGCCTATAGGGGGGCAATTGAAGCTTTCTTT. Its translation: CASSLAYRGAIEAFF.

The V and J genes are TRBV12-3 or TRBV12-4 and TRBJ1-2; D remains unclear. V was cut by 3 bases and J by 2 bases, with 19 bases left in between. This CDR3 has 17 amino acids. CDR3: CASSFKRGLAGNYGYTF. As DNA, the CDR3 is TGTGCCAGCAGTTTTAAACGAGGGCTAGCTGGGAACTATGGCTACACCTTC.

This clonotype has ten or more counts. The chain couples TRBV9 to TRBJ1-1, with 10 bases matching TRBD1. The CDR3 runs to 14 residues. Germline CDR1 reads SGDLS; CDR2 reads YYNGEE. V shed 4 bases and J 11 bases; nucleotides not matched to a gene: 11. CDR3 sequence reads: CASSFTGTGDMAFF. In nucleotides, the CDR3 is TGTGCCAGCAGCTTTACCGGGACAGGGGATATGGCTTTCTTT.

Many counts were recorded for this clonotype. The chain is built from TRBV10-2 and TRBJ2-3; D is undetermined. The CDR3 runs to 11 residues. V lost 6 bases and J lost 6, with 7 bases in between. Per germline, CDR1 WSHSY and CDR2 SAAADI. In DNA form, the CDR3 reads TGCGCCAGCAGCTCGGTGGATACGCAGTATTTT. Translation gives CASSSVDTQYF.

This clonotype was detected ten times or more. The rearrangement joins TRBV4-2 to TRBJ1-2; tentative D call: TRBD1 (5 bases). This CDR3 comprises 15 residues. Between the trimmed V and J ends, which lost 0 bases and 3 bases, there was a span of 11 bases. Germline CDR1 is LGHNA and CDR2 is YNFKEQ. Written as DNA, the CDR3 is TGTGCCAGCAGCCAAGACCTGGACACCTACTATGGCTACACCTTC. Amino acids: CASSQDLDTYYGYTF.

The chain links TRBV29-1 to TRBJ1-5; weak D call: TRBD1 (5 bases). The germline CDR1 and CDR2 sequences are SQVTM and ANQGSEA. CDR3 length equals 14 residues. V shed 4 bases and J shed 3 bases, with 13 bases lying between them. The CDR3: CSVVDRAFNQPQHF. Here the CDR3 DNA reads TGCAGCGTTGTCGACAGAGCCTTCAATCAGCCCCAGCATTTT.

This clonotype was found many times. The chain has TRBV5-4 and TRBJ2-1; no definite D call. V shed 1 base and J shed 7 bases, with 18 bases lying between them. There are 16 residues in the CDR3. The V gene's germline CDR1 is SGHNT and CDR2 YYREEE (reference sequence). Here the CDR3 reads CASSLMVSGDGNEQFF. CDR3 nucleotides: TGTGCCAGCAGCTTGATGGTATCTGGGGATGGGAATGAGCAGTTCTTC.

This clonotype appeared many times. The chain has TRBV28 and TRBJ2-6, with D possibly TRBD1 on 6 matching bases. From germline, CDR1 is MDHEN and CDR2 SYDVKM. The germline V and J ends were trimmed by 1 base and 1 base, with 26 bases remaining between them. The CDR3 is 22 residues long. The CDR3 DNA sequence: TGTGCCAGCAGTTTATCGTTACAGGGTGTTTATCTCGGGTCTTCTGGGGCCAACGTCCTGACTTTC. This codes for CASSLSLQGVYLGSSGANVLTF.

The table lists this clonotype with many counts. This chain connects TRBV5-5 to TRBJ1-2; weak D call: TRBD1 (6 bases). V lost 2 bases and J lost 5, with 19 bases in between. CDR1 and CDR2 from the germline V gene are SGHKS and YYEKEE (reference sequence). The CDR3 runs 16 residues. In DNA form, the CDR3 reads TGTGCCAGCAGCTTAACCCGATTTCAGGGGAAGTATGGCTACACCTTC. Protein sequence: CASSLTRFQGKYGYTF.

The table lists this clonotype with many counts. The chain uses TRBV19 and TRBJ1-5; D remains unclear. The germline V and J ends were trimmed by 7 bases and 0 bases, with 10 bases remaining between them. Germline values: CDR1 LNHDA, CDR2 SQIVND (reference sequence). The CDR3 totals 14 residues. CDR3 loop: CASKKVGSNQPQHF. CDR3 nucleotide sequence: TGTGCCAGTAAAAAGGTCGGTAGCAATCAGCCCCAGCATTTT.

This clonotype appeared many times. This sequence joins TRBV12-3 or TRBV12-4 and TRBJ2-7; 8 nucleotides agree with TRBD1. The CDR3 covers 14 residues. The junction had 6 bases not matched to a gene; V was cut back by 5 bases and J by 3 bases. The CDR3 region has the DNA TGTGCCAGCAGTCCAAGACAGGGGAACTACGAGCAGTACTTC. This encodes CASSPRQGNYEQYF.

This clonotype has a count of ten or more. The chain is built from TRBV7-8 and TRBJ2-1; a weak D match, TRBD2 (6 bases). Per the germline V gene, CDR1 is SGHVS and CDR2 is FQNEAQ. The CDR3 spans 15 residues. Trimming cost V 2 bases and J 10 bases, with 18 bases left between them. The CDR3 region is CASSLRDSVEVEQFF. In DNA form, the CDR3 reads TGTGCCAGCAGCTTACGGGACTCGGTGGAGGTCGAGCAGTTCTTC.

This clonotype was picked up many times. This chain connects TRBV6-2 or TRBV6-3 to TRBJ2-5, with TRBD2 as a possible D gene (6 bases). Trimming took off 8 bases at V and 2 bases at J, with 12 bases between the two ends. The CDR3 totals 13 residues. The germline gives CDR1 MNHEY, CDR2 SVGEGT. The CDR3 nucleotides are TGTGCCAGCGGGGGAGGCCTTCAAGAGACCCAGTACTTC. Translation: CASGGGLQETQYF.

Ten or more counts support this clonotype. V gene TRBV5-4 combines with J gene TRBJ2-2; D is ambiguous. The V end was cut by 5 bases, the J end by 2 bases, with 16 bases between. Germline V CDR1 and CDR2: SGHNT, YYREEE (reference sequence). The CDR3 extends over 16 amino acids. CDR3 in amino acids: CASRSEALANTGELFF. The CDR3 DNA follows: TGTGCCAGCAGGTCCGAGGCACTCGCCAACACCGGGGAGCTGTTTTTT.